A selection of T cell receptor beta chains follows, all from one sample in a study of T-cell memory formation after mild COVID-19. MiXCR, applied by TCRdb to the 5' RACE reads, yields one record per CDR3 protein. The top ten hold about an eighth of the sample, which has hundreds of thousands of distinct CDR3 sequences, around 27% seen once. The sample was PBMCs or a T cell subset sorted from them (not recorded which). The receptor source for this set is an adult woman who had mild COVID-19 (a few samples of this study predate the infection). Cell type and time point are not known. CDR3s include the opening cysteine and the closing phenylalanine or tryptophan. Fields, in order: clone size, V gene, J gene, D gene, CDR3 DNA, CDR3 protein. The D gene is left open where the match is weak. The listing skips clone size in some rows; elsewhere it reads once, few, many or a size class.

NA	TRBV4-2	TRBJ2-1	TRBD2	TGTGCCAGCAGCCAAGGTCAGGGACTAGCGGGAGATGAGCAGTTCTTC	CASSQGQGLAGDEQFF
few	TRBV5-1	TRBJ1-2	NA	TGCGCCAGCAGCTTGGCCGACGGGCCCAACTATGGCTACACCTTC	CASSLADGPNYGYTF
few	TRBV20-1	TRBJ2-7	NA	TGCAGTGCTCGACGAGACCTCCAGGGCTACGAGCAGTACTTC	CSARRDLQGYEQYF
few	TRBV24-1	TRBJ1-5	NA	TGTGCCACCAGTGATTGGACAGAAAATCAGCCCCAGCATTTT	CATSDWTENQPQHF
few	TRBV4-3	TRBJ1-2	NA	TGCGCCAGCAGCCAAGATCCGGGCAGGTCTGGCTACACCTTC	CASSQDPGRSGYTF
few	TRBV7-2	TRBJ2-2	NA	TGTGCCAGCAGGATAAGGACGACGAACACCGGGGAGCTGTTTTTT	CASRIRTTNTGELFF
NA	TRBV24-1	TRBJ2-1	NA	TGTGCCACCAGGTCCACCGGGATCAACAACAATGAGCAGTTCTTC	CATRSTGINNNEQFF
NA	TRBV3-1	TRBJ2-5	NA	TGTGCCAGCAGCAAACTTCGCGGATCCCAAGAGACCCAGTACTTC	CASSKLRGSQETQYF
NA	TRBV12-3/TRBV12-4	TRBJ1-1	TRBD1	TGTGCCAGCAGTAACAGGGGAACTGAAGCTTTCTTT	CASSNRGTEAFF
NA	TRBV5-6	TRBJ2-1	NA	TGTGCCAGCAGCTCGTCCAGGGTGTTGGGCAATGAGCAGTTCTTC	CASSSSRVLGNEQFF
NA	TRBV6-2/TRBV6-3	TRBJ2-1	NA	TGTGCCAGCAGAAGGGGACCGACGTCCCGGAATGAGCAGTTCTTC	CASRRGPTSRNEQFF
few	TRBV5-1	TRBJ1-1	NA	TGCGCCAGCAGCCGTGGGACGGGTCCGGCTGAAGCTTTCTTT	CASSRGTGPAEAFF
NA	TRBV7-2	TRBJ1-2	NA	TGTGCCAGCAGCCCGAGATCCCACAGAAGCCCTTTGTGGGGGAAGACGTTAGGCTACACCTTC	CASSPRSHRSPLWGKTLGYTF
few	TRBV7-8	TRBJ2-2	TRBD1	TGTGCCAGCAGCGTACCCGGGACAGGGGCCACCGCGAACACCGGGGAGCTGTTTTTT	CASSVPGTGATANTGELFF
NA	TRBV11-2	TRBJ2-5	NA	TGTGCCAGCAGCTCCATCGATTCCCAAGAGACCCAGTACTTC	CASSSIDSQETQYF
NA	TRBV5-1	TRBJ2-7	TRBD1	TGCGCCAGCAGCCCGGTCGATCGACAGGGGGCGGGCCACGAGCAGTACTTC	CASSPVDRQGAGHEQYF
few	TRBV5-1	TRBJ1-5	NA	TGCGCCAGCAGCCCTGGTGTCCACGGGGGTCAGCCCCAGCATTTT	CASSPGVHGGQPQHF
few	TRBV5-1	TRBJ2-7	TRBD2	TGCGCCAGCAGCGTAGCAGGCGGGAGATCCAACGAGCAGTACTTC	CASSVAGGRSNEQYF
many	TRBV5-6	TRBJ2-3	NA	TGTGCCAGCAGCTTCGGACAATCTTCCGATACGCAGTATTTT	CASSFGQSSDTQYF
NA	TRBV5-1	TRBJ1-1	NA	TGCGCCAGCAGAGTTGGAGACAGGCCGAACACTGAAGCTTTCTTT	CASRVGDRPNTEAFF
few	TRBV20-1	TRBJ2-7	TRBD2	TGCAGTGCTAGAGTCCGGGAGGGCCACGAGCAGTACTTC	CSARVREGHEQYF
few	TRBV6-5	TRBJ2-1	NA	TGTGCCAGCACCCCCACGCCCGGGACAAAATACAATGAGCAGTTCTTC	CASTPTPGTKYNEQFF